This TCR beta chain appears in the sequencing data of a study of radiation and T cells in renal cell carcinoma. Generated by immunoSEQ multiplex PCR, the TCRdb table keeps only in-frame clones and is missing some. The sample has about 83,000 clones, less than 85% seen once. This CDR3 has 15 amino acids. This sample's time point: blood 4 weeks post-SBRT, at nephrectomy. Described treatment: 15 Gy SBRT to primary tumor, nephrectomy 4 weeks later. This chain joins TRBV12-1 and TRBJ2-5; the table names TRBD1, a call not compared with the DNA. TRBV12-1 corresponds to a pseudogene. The source is a woman aged 60-70 years with renal cell carcinoma. Sequencing used blood, obtained from a patient whose treatment included radiotherapy and nephrectomy. The CDR3 DNA reads as TGTGCCAGCAGCTTTCGGACAGGGGGCAAAGAGACCCAGTACTTC. It translates to CASSFRTGGKETQYF.